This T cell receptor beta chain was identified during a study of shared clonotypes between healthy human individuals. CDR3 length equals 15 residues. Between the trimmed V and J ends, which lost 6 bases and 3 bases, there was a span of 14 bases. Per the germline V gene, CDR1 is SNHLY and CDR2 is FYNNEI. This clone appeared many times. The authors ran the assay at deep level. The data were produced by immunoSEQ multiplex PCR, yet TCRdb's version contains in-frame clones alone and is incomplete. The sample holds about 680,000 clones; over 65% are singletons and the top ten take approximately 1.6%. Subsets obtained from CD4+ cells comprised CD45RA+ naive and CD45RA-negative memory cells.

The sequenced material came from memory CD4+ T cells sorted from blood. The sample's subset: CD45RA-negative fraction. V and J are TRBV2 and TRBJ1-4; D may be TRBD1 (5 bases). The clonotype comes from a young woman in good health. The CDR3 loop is CASRIDGTANEKLFF. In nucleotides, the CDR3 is TGTGCCAGCAGGATAGACGGGACGGCTAATGAAAAACTGTTTTTT. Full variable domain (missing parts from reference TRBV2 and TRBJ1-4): EPEVTQTPSHQVTQMGQEVILRCVPISNHLYFYWYRQILGQKVEFLVSFYNNEISEKSEIFDDQFSVERPDGSNFTLKIRSTKLEDSAMYFCASRIDGTANEKLFFGSGTQLSVL.